Following are 6 T cell receptor beta chains from one sample sequenced in a study of chemoradiotherapy in HPV16-positive cancers. Method: immunoSEQ multiplex PCR; TCRdb's copy keeps in-frame clones and lacks some. This table has under 50,000 clones, 76% appearing once. The specimen comprised blood, sampled from a patient who underwent chemoradiotherapy. The receptors here all came from a human donor with HPV-associated anogenital cancer.

The V and J genes are TRBV6-5 and TRBJ1-3; D not certain. The length of the CDR3 is 16 residues. Looked up from germline, CDR1 is MNHEY and CDR2 is SVGAGI. The ends were cut back, 4 bases at V and 0 bases at J, with 13 bases in the middle. The CDR3 sequence is CASSFARASSGNTIYF. The CDR3, as DNA: TGTGCCAGCAGTTTCGCACGGGCCAGCTCTGGAAACACCATATATTTT.

V is TRBV11-2 and J is TRBJ1-1; no reliable D call. Trimming stripped 6 bases from V and 11 bases from J, with 13 bases between. This CDR3 has 11 residues. CDR1 is SGHAT, CDR2 FQNNGV, per germline. CDR3 protein: CASRNEGHAFF. CDR3 bases: TGTGCCAGCAGGAACGAGGGTCACGCTTTCTTT.

V and J are TRBV7-2 and TRBJ2-1, with 9 positions matching TRBD2. CDR1 SGHTA and CDR2 FQGNSA come from the germline V gene. V lost 1 base, J lost 7 bases, and 8 bases stayed unmatched. This CDR3 is built from 16 residues. The CDR3 nucleotides read TGTGCCAGCAGCTTAGTGTGGCGGGGGGGCGGGAATGAGCAGTTCTTC. Residues: CASSLVWRGGGNEQFF.

The rearrangement uses TRBV19 and TRBJ1-1, with D possibly matching TRBD1 (6 bases). CDR1 and CDR2 from the germline V gene are LNHDA and SQIVND (reference sequence). There are 15 residues in the CDR3. V lost 8 bases and J lost 1, with 17 bases in between. In DNA form, the CDR3 reads TGTGCCAGTCAGGACAGAGACAGGCCGAACACTGAAGCTTTCTTT. This encodes CASQDRDRPNTEAFF. The full variable domain, rest sourced from reference TRBV19 and TRBJ1-1, is DGGITQSPKYLFRKEGQNVTLSCEQNLNHDAMYWYRQDPGQGLRLIYYSQIVNDFQKGDIAEGYSVSREKKESFPLTVTSAQKNPTAFYLCASQDRDRPNTEAFFGQGTRLTVV.

The chain carries TRBV10-3 and TRBJ1-1, with 8 bases aligning to TRBD1. V shed 8 bases and J 1 base; nucleotides not matched to a gene: 3. CDR1 ENHRY and CDR2 SYGVKD come from the germline V gene. This CDR3 is 13 amino acids long. The CDR3: CAIVGQENTEAFF. The DNA of the CDR3 is TGTGCCATCGTGGGACAGGAGAACACTGAAGCTTTCTTT.

The V and J genes are TRBV19 and TRBJ2-7, with 7 bases identical to TRBD1. J lost 1 base, V lost 6 bases, and 9 bases had no gene match. This CDR3 comprises 15 residues. Germline V gene sequence: CDR1 LNHDA, CDR2 SQIVND (reference sequence). The CDR3 DNA reads as TGTGCCAGTAGCCTCACACGGACAGGTTCCTACGAGCAGTACTTC. This sequence encodes CASSLTRTGSYEQYF.